The source of this T cell receptor (beta chain) is a study of blood T cell repertoires in COVID-19. Whole-study context: Both acute and convalescent COVID-19 samples were obtained from the United States, Italy and Spain. PBMCs, B-cell-depleted T cells, or T cells provided the cDNA or gDNA that made up the material.

The CDR3 sequence is 15 residues long. V lost 5 bases, J lost 10 bases, and 18 bases lay in between. From germline, CDR1 is SGHAT and CDR2 FQNNGV. As originally analysed: The assay estimated nucleated cells by amplifying reference gene primers. Sequencing was performed with immunoSEQ multiplex PCR; in TCRdb, only in-frame clones are kept and a portion is missing. The DNA was the basis for D and trimming; V, J and clone size are from that table. Of approximately 80,000 clones listed, 88% were seen once; the top ten hold around 40%. Material for sequencing was peripheral blood. The chain combines TRBV11-2 with TRBJ1-6; D remains unclear. The TCR sequence derives from a human donor in a cohort sampled during active COVID-19. The DNA for the CDR3 is TGTGCCAGCAGCATTCAGGTTGTCTCTAGCTCACCCCTCCACTTT. Its protein is CASSIQVVSSSPLHF.